Listed below are T cell receptor beta chains from one sample, sequenced in a study of OX40 agonist ivuxolimab in advanced cancers. Only in-frame clones appear in the TCRdb table, and some are missing; sequencing was by immunoSEQ multiplex PCR. The sample consists of roughly 76,000 clones, around nine tenths of them appearing once. The sample consisted of CD4+ or CD8+ T cells sorted from blood, taken in a trial of the OX40 agonist ivuxolimab. These receptors were taken from an adult with an advanced solid tumor such as melanoma, head and neck, liver or kidney cancer. The CDR3 runs from the conserved cysteine through the conserved F or W. The D gene is left open where the match is weak. Clone size is shown for a subset of rows, as once, few, many or a class of expanded clone.

J gene	V gene	clone size	D gene	CDR3 DNA	CDR3 protein
TRBJ2-5	TRBV5-1	-	TRBD2	TGCGCCAGCAGCCCCGAAATGGGACTAGCCCAAGAGACCCAGTACTTC	CASSPEMGLAQETQYF
TRBJ2-7	TRBV4-2	-	-	TGTGCCAGCAGCCAAGGTACGGGACTCCTATTC	CASSQGTGLLF
TRBJ2-5	TRBV30	-	-	TGTGCCCTTGAAGGGGCAGAAAAAGAGACCCAGTACTTC	CALEGAEKETQYF
TRBJ1-2	TRBV30	-	-	TGTGCCTGGAGCGCAGGGTACTATGGCTACACCTTC	CAWSAGYYGYTF
TRBJ1-5	TRBV23-1	-	-	TGCGCCAGCAGTCGAATTAAGAAATATCAGCCCCAGCATTTT	CASSRIKKYQPQHF
TRBJ2-7	TRBV7-9	once	-	TGTGCCAGCAGCCTTGCGCCCTACGAGCAGTACTTC	CASSLAPYEQYF
TRBJ1-3	TRBV6-5	once	-	TGTGCCAGCAGTTACTCGAAACAGGATGGAAACACCATATATTTT	CASSYSKQDGNTIYF
TRBJ2-7	TRBV5-5	-	TRBD2	TGTGCCAGCAGCTCGCCGGGACTAGGGCCCTACGAGCAGTACTTC	CASSSPGLGPYEQYF
TRBJ2-5	TRBV14	-	-	TGTGCCAGCAGCCAGTGGGATGGAAAAGGGGCCCAGTACTTC	CASSQWDGKGAQYF
TRBJ2-7	TRBV28	-	-	TGTGCCAGCAGTTTGGCTGCTACACCCCCCTCCTACGAGCAGTACTTC	CASSLAATPPSYEQYF
TRBJ2-1	TRBV27	once	-	TGTGCCAGCAGTTTTATCGGGGAGAGATACAATGAGCAGTTCTTC	CASSFIGERYNEQFF
TRBJ2-2	TRBV13	-	-	TGTGCCAGCAGCCCGGACCTCGGGAACACCGGGGAGCTGTTTTTT	CASSPDLGNTGELFF
TRBJ2-3	TRBV30	-	-	TGTGCCTGGGAAAAGGACAGCACAGATACGCAGTATTTT	CAWEKDSTDTQYF
TRBJ2-2	TRBV6-1	once	-	TGTGCCAGCAGTGCCCCGGGCCGAACGCTCGGGGAGCTGTTTTTT	CASSAPGRTLGELFF
TRBJ2-2	TRBV5-8	-	TRBD2	TGTGCCAGCAGCTTGATCGTACTAGCGGGAGGTCCTAACACCGGGGAGCTGTTTTTT	CASSLIVLAGGPNTGELFF
TRBJ2-7	TRBV28	-	TRBD2	TGTGCCAGCAGTATGGGAGGGTCTCTCGAGCAGTACTTC	CASSMGGSLEQYF
TRBJ2-3	TRBV19	-	TRBD1	TGTGCCAGTAGTATACCGGGACAGGGGGCCTCGGATACGCAGTATTTT	CASSIPGQGASDTQYF
TRBJ1-1	TRBV19	-	TRBD1	TGTGCCAGTAGTATTTCGGACAGGGGGGCCACTGAAGCTTTCTTT	CASSISDRGATEAFF
TRBJ2-7	TRBV5-8	-	-	TGTGCCAGCAGCCTATTCGGACAGACGTGGAGCTCCTACGAGCAGTACTTC	CASSLFGQTWSSYEQYF
TRBJ2-2	TRBV7-6	-	-	TGTGCCAGCAGCATATTTGGGGGACTGAACACCGGGGAGCTGTTTTTT	CASSIFGGLNTGELFF